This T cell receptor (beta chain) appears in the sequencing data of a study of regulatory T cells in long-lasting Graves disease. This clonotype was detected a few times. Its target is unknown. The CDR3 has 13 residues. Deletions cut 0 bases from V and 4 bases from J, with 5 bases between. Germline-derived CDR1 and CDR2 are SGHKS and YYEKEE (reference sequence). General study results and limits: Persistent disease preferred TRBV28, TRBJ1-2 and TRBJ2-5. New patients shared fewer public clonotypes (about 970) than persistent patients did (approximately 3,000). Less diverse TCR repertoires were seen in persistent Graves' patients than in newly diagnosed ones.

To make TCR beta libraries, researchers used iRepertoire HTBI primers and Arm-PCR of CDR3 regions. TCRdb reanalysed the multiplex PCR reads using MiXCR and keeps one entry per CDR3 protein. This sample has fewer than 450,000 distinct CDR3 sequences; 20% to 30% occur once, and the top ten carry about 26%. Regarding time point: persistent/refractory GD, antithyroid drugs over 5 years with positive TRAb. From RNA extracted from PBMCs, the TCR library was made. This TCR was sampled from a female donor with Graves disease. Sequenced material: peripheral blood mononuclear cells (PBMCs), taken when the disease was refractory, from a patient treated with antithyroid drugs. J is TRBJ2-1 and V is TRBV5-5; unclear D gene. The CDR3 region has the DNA TGTGCCAGCAGCTTGGAACTTTACAATGAGCAGTTCTTC. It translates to CASSLELYNEQFF.